This TCR beta chain was observed in a study of chemoradiotherapy in HPV16-positive cancers. Findings and limits, study-wide: Candidate HPV-specific clones and E7-related TCR motifs grew in tumor during treatment. For HPV16-positive patients, expanding HPV-responsive T cells associated with longer recurrence-free survival.

With regard to this clone: Its antigen is unknown.

Profiling relied on immunoSEQ multiplex PCR, and the TCRdb table lists in-frame clones only, not all of them. The sample contains 10,000 or so clones, approximately 84% of which appear only once. Per germline, CDR1 SGHAT and CDR2 FQNNGV. V was shortened by 5 bases and J by 7 bases, with 15 bases between the two germline ends. The CDR3 is 13 amino acids. Source: blood, taken from a patient who underwent chemoradiotherapy. The chain uses TRBV11-2 and TRBJ2-7; TRBD1 is a possible D gene (7 bases). This sequence was found in a human donor with HPV-associated anogenital cancer. The DNA for the CDR3 is TGTGCCAGCAGCCCAGGGGGAGGAAGTGAGCAGTACTTC. Its translation is CASSPGGGSEQYF.